The 30 T cell receptor beta chains presented below share a single source sample, sequenced in a study of CD8 T cells in Susac syndrome (dated by TCRdb to the late 2010s). Libraries were built with the immunoSEQ multiplex PCR assay. RNA was extracted using the RNeasy kit, and roughly 0.5 to 1 ug of the RNA was reverse transcribed with random hexamers. The raw public data were reprocessed by TCRdb itself: fastp quality trimming at Q25, MiXCR clonotype calling, in-frame beta chains only. Under each unique CDR3 protein, matching rows form one entry showing the most common genes and DNA. This sample lists tens of thousands of distinct CDR3 sequences; 85% to 95% were detected once. Over 0.3% of the sample is held by the ten biggest clonotypes. The sample consisted of CD4+ T cells from PBMCs. The receptors were sampled from a human donor with Susac syndrome.

The rearrangement joins TRBV30 to TRBJ2-3; a possible D gene is TRBD2 (6 bases). The germline V and J ends were trimmed by 4 bases and 1 base, with 12 bases remaining between them. Per the germline V gene, CDR1 is GTSNPN and CDR2 is SVGIG (reference sequence). This CDR3 spans 14 amino acids. The CDR3 is CAWKAGRRTDTQYF. Written as DNA, the CDR3 is TGTGCCTGGAAGGCAGGGAGGCGCACAGATACGCAGTATTTT.

The V call is TRBV25-1, the J call TRBJ1-2; D remains unclear. Germline V gene data show CDR1 as MGHDK and CDR2 as SYGVNS. Trimming removed 3 bases from V and 7 bases from J, with 6 bases in between. This CDR3 is 11 amino acids long. The CDR3 coding sequence is TGTGCCAGCAGTGAGAGAGGTGGCTACACCTTC. It encodes CASSERGGYTF.

The chain recombines TRBV19 with TRBJ2-2; 7 positions match TRBD2. The CDR3 has 15 residues. Germline V gives CDR1 LNHDA, CDR2 SQIVND (reference sequence). Trimming took 8 bases from V and 0 from J; bases not matched to a gene: 6. The CDR3 region is CASCRTRPNTGELFF. As DNA, the CDR3 is TGTGCCAGTTGCCGGACTAGACCGAACACCGGGGAGCTGTTTTTT.

This clonotype was found once. The V and J genes are TRBV9 and TRBJ1-2; 10 nucleotides align to TRBD1. The CDR3 is 16 amino acids. Germline values: CDR1 SGDLS, CDR2 YYNGEE. J gave up 6 bases and V 4 bases, and 12 bases lay outside the gene matches. CDR3 DNA sequence: TGTGCCAGCAGCAGAGAGACAGGGGGCGTTGGAAATGGCTACACCTTC. Amino acid sequence: CASSRETGGVGNGYTF.

The chain joins TRBV2 to TRBJ2-7; 11 bases are shared with TRBD1. The V and J ends lost 6 bases and 5 bases, in that order; junction bases with no gene match: 9. The CDR3 runs to 15 residues. Germline V gives CDR1 SNHLY, CDR2 FYNNEI. The CDR3 spells CASRASGTGGHEQYF. The CDR3 region has the DNA TGTGCCAGCAGGGCCTCCGGGACAGGGGGTCACGAGCAGTACTTC.

The chain recombines TRBV7-9 with TRBJ2-1, with 10 bases lining up with TRBD2. The germline V gene has CDR1 SEHNR and CDR2 FQNEAQ (reference sequence). This CDR3 spans 15 amino acids. J was trimmed by 5 bases and V by 4 bases; bases with no gene match: 5. The CDR3 reads CASSSGTSAHNEQFF. The CDR3 DNA is TGTGCCAGCAGCTCAGGGACTAGCGCACACAATGAGCAGTTCTTC.

This rearrangement joins TRBV4-1 to TRBJ1-6; D unclear. This CDR3 comprises 15 residues. Germline CDR1 reads MGHRA; CDR2 reads YSYEKL. The ends were cut back, 0 bases at V and 11 bases at J, with 14 bases in the middle. In DNA form, the CDR3 reads TGCGCCAGCAGCCAAGAAGAGTCCCGAACGGCACCCCTCCACTTT. Translation gives CASSQEESRTAPLHF.

J is TRBJ2-3 and V is TRBV12-3 or TRBV12-4; TRBD2 matches at 7 bases. The V gene end was trimmed by 7 bases and the J gene end by 0 bases; junction bases not matched to a gene: 7. CDR3 length equals 15 residues. The DNA of the CDR3 is TGTGCCAGCAACTGGGGGGGATCTAGCACAGATACGCAGTATTTT. Its protein is CASNWGGSSTDTQYF.

The chain carries TRBV29-1 and TRBJ1-2, with D uncertain. Trimming cost V 6 bases and J 8 bases, with 25 bases left between them. The CDR3 has 15 residues. CDR1 SQVTM and CDR2 ANQGSEA come from the germline V gene. CDR3 sequence (DNA): TGCAGCGTGCAGAGCTCCCTGACCCCATATGCGGGCTACACCTTC. Protein: CSVQSSLTPYAGYTF.

This clonotype appeared once. The chain joins TRBV2 to TRBJ1-1; no clear D. The V end was cut by 5 bases, the J end by 10 bases, with 14 bases between. The germline CDR1 and CDR2 sequences are SNHLY and FYNNEI. The CDR3 spans 12 residues. The CDR3: CASSTNPPGAFF. DNA of the CDR3: TGTGCCAGCAGTACCAACCCCCCGGGAGCTTTCTTT.

The chain uses TRBV30 and TRBJ2-7; D is unclear. The CDR3 is 14 amino acids. Germline V gene lookup returns CDR1 GTSNPN and CDR2 SVGIG (reference sequence). With 3 bases removed from V and 0 bases from J, the gap between germline ends came to 12 bases. CDR3 amino acids: CAWRGFLASYEQYF. DNA for the CDR3: TGTGCCTGGAGAGGGTTTTTGGCCTCCTACGAGCAGTACTTC. The full variable domain, with the rest looked up from reference TRBV30 and TRBJ2-7, is SQTIHQWPATLVQPVGSPLSLECTVEGTSNPNLYWYRQAAGRGLQLLFYSVGIGQISSEVPQNLSASRPQDRQFILSSKKLLLSDSGFYLCAWRGFLASYEQYFGPGTRLTVT.

This clonotype was observed once. This chain joins TRBV19 and TRBJ2-3, with 7 bases identical to TRBD1. After removal of 6 bases from V and 9 bases from J, the junction contained 9 bases not matched to a gene. The CDR3 runs 13 residues. CDR1 is LNHDA, CDR2 SQIVND, per germline (reference sequence). The CDR3 sequence is CASSRLRDSTQYF. The CDR3 region has the DNA TGTGCCAGTAGCCGCCTCCGGGACAGCACGCAGTATTTT.

The genes are TRBV15 and TRBJ2-7; 7 bases fit TRBD1. CDR1 and CDR2 from the germline V gene are LNHNV and YYDKDF (reference sequence). V gave up 3 bases and J gave up 3 bases; unmatched junction bases: 2. This CDR3 spans 13 amino acids. DNA for the CDR3: TGTGCCACCAGCAGGGACAGGAACTACGAGCAGTACTTC. Its translation is CATSRDRNYEQYF.

The chain links TRBV25-1 to TRBJ2-5, with 7 bases lining up with TRBD2. The CDR3 loop spans 12 amino acids. Germline values: CDR1 MGHDK, CDR2 SYGVNS. J was trimmed by 5 bases and V by 3 bases; bases with no gene match: 0. The CDR3 protein is CASSEGGETQYF. CDR3 bases: TGTGCCAGCAGTGAGGGGGGGGAGACCCAGTACTTC.

This rearrangement joins TRBV28 to TRBJ2-3; maybe TRBD2 (6 bases). The CDR3 runs to 18 residues. The germline CDR1 and CDR2 sequences are MDHEN and SYDVKM. The V end lost 5 bases, the J end lost 1 base, and 22 bases lay between the germline ends. The CDR3 sequence is CASSRNLALGGGTDTQYF. The CDR3 coding sequence is TGTGCCAGCAGTCGGAATCTCGCTCTAGGCGGGGGCACAGATACGCAGTATTTT.

This chain uses TRBV7-9 with TRBJ2-1; possibly TRBD2 for D (5 bases). V was pared by 3 bases and J by 4 bases, with 13 bases between. This CDR3 has 15 residues. Per germline, CDR1 SEHNR and CDR2 FQNEAQ (reference sequence). CDR3 DNA: TGTGCCAGCAGCTTCCTCGGAGGAGGTTACAATGAGCAGTTCTTC. The encoded protein is CASSFLGGGYNEQFF. Together with reference TRBV7-9 and TRBJ2-1, the CDR3 gives the full variable domain: DTGVSQNPRHKITKRGQNVTFRCDPISEHNRLYWYRQTLGQGPEFLTYFQNEAQLEKSRLLSDRFSAERPKGSFSTLEIQRTEQGDSAMYLCASSFLGGGYNEQFFGPGTRLTVL.

The J gene is TRBJ2-1, the V gene TRBV20-1; unclear D gene. V gave up 3 bases and J gave up 7 bases, with 7 bases separating them. The length of the CDR3 is 11 residues. In germline, CDR1 is DFQATT, CDR2 SNEGSKA (reference sequence). CDR3 DNA sequence: TGCAGTGCTAGGAAGTATAATGAGCAGTTCTTC. Translated, it gives CSARKYNEQFF.

The V and J genes are TRBV30 and TRBJ2-1; TRBD2 matches at 12 bases. With V trimmed by 3 bases and J by 7 bases, 1 base remained unmatched. Germline CDR1 reads GTSNPN; CDR2 reads SVGIG (reference sequence). The CDR3 runs 13 residues. The CDR3 loop reads CAWRLAGGNEQFF. DNA for the CDR3: TGTGCCTGGAGGCTAGCGGGGGGGAATGAGCAGTTCTTC.

The rearrangement joins TRBV5-1 to TRBJ1-3; D gene uncertain. Trimming left V 0 bases short and J 0 bases short, with 10 bases between. This CDR3 has 16 amino acids. The V gene's germline CDR1 is SGHRS and CDR2 YFSETQ. In DNA form, the CDR3 reads TGCGCCAGCAGCTTGGACCAGGCCCTCTCTGGAAACACCATATATTTT. Translated, it gives CASSLDQALSGNTIYF.

This clonotype was seen only once. The chain joins TRBV10-3 to TRBJ2-7; D is ambiguous. In germline, CDR1 is ENHRY, CDR2 SYGVKD. CDR3 length: 11 residues. Trimming took off 5 bases at V and 4 bases at J, with 6 bases between the two ends. CDR3 nucleotides: TGTGCCATCAGTAGTTCGTACGAGCAGTACTTC. This encodes CAISSSYEQYF.

The chain combines TRBV7-9 with TRBJ2-7, with TRBD1 as a possible D gene (5 bases). The CDR3 contains 16 residues. Germline CDR1 SEHNR, CDR2 FQNEAQ (reference sequence). Trimming took off 4 bases at V and 3 bases at J, with 19 bases between the two ends. The CDR3 DNA is TGTGCCAGCAGCTACCTCTCGGAACAGGCGGACTACGAGCAGTACTTC. This gives the protein CASSYLSEQADYEQYF.

The chain's CDR3 is CASSQEAPVYGYTF. CDR3 bases: TGTGCCAGCAGCCAAGAAGCGCCAGTTTATGGCTACACCTTC. The J gene is TRBJ1-2, the V gene TRBV3-1; the D is unclear. Germline V gives CDR1 LGHDT, CDR2 YNNKEL (reference sequence). The CDR3 has 14 residues. Trimming pared 0 bases from V and 5 bases from J, leaving 10 bases between.

The genes are TRBV11-2 and TRBJ2-5; 7 bases fit TRBD2. V gave up 0 bases and J gave up 12 bases; unmatched junction bases: 7. Looked up from germline, CDR1 is SGHAT and CDR2 is FQNNGV. This CDR3 spans 13 amino acids. This chain's CDR3 is CASSLDGGTMKYF. The CDR3, as DNA: TGTGCCAGCAGCTTAGACGGAGGGACTATGAAGTACTTC.

The chain employs TRBV5-1 and TRBJ2-5; D is unresolved. CDR3 size: 13 residues. V shed 6 bases and J shed 5 bases, with 14 bases lying between them. CDR1 and CDR2 (germline): SGHRS, YFSETQ. The CDR3 sequence is CASNPELTETQYF. In DNA form, the CDR3 reads TGCGCCAGCAACCCGGAGTTAACGGAGACCCAGTACTTC. The full variable domain, completed using reference TRBV5-1 and TRBJ2-5, is KAGVTQTPRYLIKTRGQQVTLSCSPISGHRSVSWYQQTPGQGLQFLFEYFSETQRNKGNFPGRFSGRQFSNSRSEMNVSTLELGDSALYLCASNPELTETQYFGPGTRLLVL.

The table lists this clonotype with a few counts. The V gene is TRBV7-8, the J gene TRBJ2-1; D tentatively fits TRBD1 or TRBD2 (5 bases each). Germline CDR1 is SGHVS and CDR2 is FQNEAQ. The CDR3 covers 12 residues. V was shortened by 3 bases and J by 10 bases, with 10 bases between the two germline ends. The CDR3: CASSFPGREQFF. In nucleotides, the CDR3 is TGTGCCAGCAGCTTTCCGGGACGGGAGCAGTTCTTC. The variable domain in full, with the rest retrieved from reference TRBV7-8 and TRBJ2-1, is GAGVSQSPRYKVAKRGQDVALRCDPISGHVSLFWYQQALGQGPEFLTYFQNEAQLDKSGLPSDRFFAERPEGSVSTLKIQRTQQEDSAVYLCASSFPGREQFFGPGTRLTVL.

This clonotype was detected only once. The chain couples TRBV3-1 to TRBJ1-2; possibly TRBD1 for D (6 bases). Germline V gene data show CDR1 as LGHDT and CDR2 as YNNKEL (reference sequence). The CDR3 is 11 amino acids. V was trimmed by 11 bases and J by 4 bases, leaving 11 bases between them. The CDR3 region is CASTDSYGYTF. DNA for the CDR3: TGTGCCTCTACGGACAGCTATGGCTACACCTTC.

V is TRBV29-1 and J is TRBJ2-3; 8 bases match TRBD2. The junction had 13 bases not matched to a gene; V was cut back by 0 bases and J by 11 bases. Germline V gene lookup returns CDR1 SQVTM and CDR2 ANQGSEA. CDR3 length: 15 amino acids. CDR3 amino acids: CSVEDPGGAGPGQYF. As DNA, the CDR3 is TGCAGCGTTGAAGATCCCGGGGGGGCTGGTCCTGGGCAGTATTTT.

The V call is TRBV30, the J call TRBJ1-5, with no clear D. Trimming pared 1 base from V and 5 bases from J, leaving 9 bases between. Germline V gene sequence: CDR1 GTSNPN, CDR2 SVGIG (reference sequence). This CDR3 region has 13 residues. CDR3 nucleotides: TGTGCCTGGAGTGGGGTGGCGGATCAGCCCCAGCATTTT. The encoded protein is CAWSGVADQPQHF.

This chain connects TRBV3-1 to TRBJ2-2; TRBD1 aligns across 8 bases. This CDR3 spans 15 amino acids. Germline loops: CDR1 LGHDT, CDR2 YNNKEL (reference sequence). With 6 bases clipped from V and 4 bases from J, the junction kept 7 bases outside the gene matches. DNA of the CDR3: TGTGCCAGCAGACGGACAGGGACGGGCACCGGGGAGCTGTTTTTT. Translating it yields CASRRTGTGTGELFF.

The V gene is TRBV3-1, the J gene TRBJ2-6; no clear D. CDR3 size: 15 residues. Germline CDR1 and CDR2: LGHDT and YNNKEL (reference sequence). Trimming shortened V by 4 bases and J by 0 bases, and 7 bases separated the two germline ends. The CDR3 is CASSRTDSGANVLTF. Here the CDR3 DNA reads TGTGCCAGCAGCCGGACGGACTCTGGGGCCAACGTCCTGACTTTC.